The entry below describes one T cell receptor (beta chain). In the authors' workflow: Amplifying reference gene primers gave estimates of nucleated cell counts. Profiled with immunoSEQ multiplex PCR; TCRdb holds only in-frame clones, not every one. That table furnishes V, J and clone size, whereas the DNA furnished D and trimming. The sample holds about 400,000 clones; 89% are singletons and the top ten take around 1.3%. This sample was taken from a study of blood T cell repertoires in COVID-19. Study summary: The samples span acute and convalescent COVID-19 from the United States, Italy and Spain. Sources were T cells, B-cell-depleted T cells, or PBMCs; the material itself was cDNA or gDNA.

Germline CDR1 reads LNHDA; CDR2 reads SQIVND (reference sequence). This CDR3 has 14 amino acids. Trimming shortened V by 6 bases and J by 5 bases, and 13 bases separated the two germline ends. The receptor was derived from a man in his forties with acute or convalescent COVID-19. J is TRBJ1-4 and V is TRBV19, with D possibly matching TRBD1 (5 bases). Sequences were obtained from peripheral blood. This CDR3 is CASSQVSGNEKLFF. The DNA of the CDR3 is TGTGCCAGTAGCCAGGTTTCAGGGAATGAAAAACTGTTTTTT.